This T cell receptor beta chain was sequenced in a study of blood T cell repertoires in COVID-19. At the level of the study: T cells, B-cell-depleted T cells, or PBMCs supplied cDNA or gDNA.

V was pared by 8 bases and J by 3 bases, with 14 bases between. The CDR3 loop spans 14 amino acids. Per the germline V gene, CDR1 is MDHEN and CDR2 is SYDVKM. The table came from immunoSEQ multiplex PCR; TCRdb's copy has only in-frame clones and leaves some out. The sample shows about 270,000 clones, 70% to 90% of them seen only once. This clone was observed a few times. The receptor was isolated from a woman in her fifties or sixties with active or convalescent COVID-19. Material for sequencing was peripheral blood. This sequence joins TRBV28 and TRBJ2-1; D is unclear. The CDR3 nucleotides read TGTGCCAGCCTGGGCAGGTCCAGCTACAATGAGCAGTTCTTC. This encodes CASLGRSSYNEQFF.